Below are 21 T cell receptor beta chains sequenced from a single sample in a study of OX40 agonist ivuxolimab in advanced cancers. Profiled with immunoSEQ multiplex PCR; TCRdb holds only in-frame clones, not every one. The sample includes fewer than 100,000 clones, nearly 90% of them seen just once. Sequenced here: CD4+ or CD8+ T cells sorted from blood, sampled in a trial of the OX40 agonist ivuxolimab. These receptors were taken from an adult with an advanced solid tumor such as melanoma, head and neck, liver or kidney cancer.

CDR3 sequence: CASSLGGVGETQYF. The CDR3 DNA is TGTGCCAGCAGCTTAGGAGGGGTGGGAGAGACCCAGTACTTC. The chain employs TRBV7-6 and TRBJ2-5; D possibly matches TRBD1 or TRBD2 (5 bases each). Germline CDR1 reads SGHVS; CDR2 reads FNYEAQ. V lost 1 base, J lost 4 bases, and 10 bases lay in between. There are 14 residues in the CDR3. Full variable domain (rest looked up from reference TRBV7-6 and TRBJ2-5): GAGVSQSPRYKVTKRGQDVALRCDPISGHVSLYWYRQALGQGPEFLTYFNYEAQQDKSGLPNDRFSAERPEGSISTLTIQRTEQRDSAMYRCASSLGGVGETQYFGPGTRLLVL.

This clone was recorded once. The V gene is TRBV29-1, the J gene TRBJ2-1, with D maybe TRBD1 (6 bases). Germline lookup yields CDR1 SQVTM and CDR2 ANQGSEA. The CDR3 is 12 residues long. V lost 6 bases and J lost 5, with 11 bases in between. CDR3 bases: TGCAGCGTCGGTCACAGGGACAATGAGCAGTTCTTC. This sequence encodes CSVGHRDNEQFF.

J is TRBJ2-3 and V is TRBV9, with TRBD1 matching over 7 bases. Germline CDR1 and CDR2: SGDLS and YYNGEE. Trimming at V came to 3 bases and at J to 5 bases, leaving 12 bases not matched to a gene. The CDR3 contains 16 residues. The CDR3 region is CASSGLQGQSGDTQYF. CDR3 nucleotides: TGTGCCAGCAGCGGACTCCAGGGACAGTCCGGAGATACGCAGTATTTT.

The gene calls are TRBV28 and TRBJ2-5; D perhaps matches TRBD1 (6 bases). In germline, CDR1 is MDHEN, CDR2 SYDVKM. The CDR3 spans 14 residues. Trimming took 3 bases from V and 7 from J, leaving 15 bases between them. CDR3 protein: CASSLGARGWTQYF. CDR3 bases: TGTGCCAGCAGTTTGGGGGCCCGAGGTTGGACCCAGTACTTC.

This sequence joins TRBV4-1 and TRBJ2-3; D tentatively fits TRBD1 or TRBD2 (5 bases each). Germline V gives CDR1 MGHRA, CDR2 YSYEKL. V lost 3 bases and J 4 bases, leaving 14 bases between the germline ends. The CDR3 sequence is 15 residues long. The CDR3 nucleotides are TGCGCCAGCAGCCAGGTGGGGCTAGCATCAGATACGCAGTATTTT. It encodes CASSQVGLASDTQYF.

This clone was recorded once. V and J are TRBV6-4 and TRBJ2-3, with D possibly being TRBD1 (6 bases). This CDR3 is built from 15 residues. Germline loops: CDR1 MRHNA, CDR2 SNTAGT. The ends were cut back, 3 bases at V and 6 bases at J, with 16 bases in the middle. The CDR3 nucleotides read TGTGCCAGCAGTGAGGGGAACAGGGCCCTGGATACGCAGTATTTT. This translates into CASSEGNRALDTQYF.

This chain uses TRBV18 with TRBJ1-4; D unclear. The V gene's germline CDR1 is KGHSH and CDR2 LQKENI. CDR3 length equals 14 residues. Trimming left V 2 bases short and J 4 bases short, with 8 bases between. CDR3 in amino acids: CASSPGRVNEKLFF. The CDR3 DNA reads TGTGCCAGCTCACCAGGGAGAGTTAATGAAAAACTGTTTTTT.

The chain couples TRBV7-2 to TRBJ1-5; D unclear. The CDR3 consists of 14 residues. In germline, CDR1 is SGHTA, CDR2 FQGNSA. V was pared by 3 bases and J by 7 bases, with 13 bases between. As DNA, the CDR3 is TGTGCCAGCAGCTTTTACGGGGTCGAGCAGCCCCAGCATTTT. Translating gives CASSFYGVEQPQHF.

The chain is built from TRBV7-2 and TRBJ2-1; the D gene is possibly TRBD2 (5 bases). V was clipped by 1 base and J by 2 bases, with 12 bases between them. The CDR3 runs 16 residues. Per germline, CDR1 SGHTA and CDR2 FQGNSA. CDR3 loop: CASSLERNNPYNEQFF. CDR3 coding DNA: TGTGCCAGCAGCTTAGAGCGGAACAATCCCTACAATGAGCAGTTCTTC.

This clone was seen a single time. The CDR3 sequence is CASSLAGSSYEQYF. The CDR3, as DNA: TGTGCCAGCAGCTTGGCCGGGAGCTCCTACGAGCAGTACTTC. The gene calls are TRBV11-3 and TRBJ2-7; the D gene is possibly TRBD2 (6 bases). Germline CDR1 and CDR2: SGHNT and YENEEA. V dropped 3 bases and J dropped 0 bases, with 9 bases sitting between them. The CDR3 runs 14 residues.

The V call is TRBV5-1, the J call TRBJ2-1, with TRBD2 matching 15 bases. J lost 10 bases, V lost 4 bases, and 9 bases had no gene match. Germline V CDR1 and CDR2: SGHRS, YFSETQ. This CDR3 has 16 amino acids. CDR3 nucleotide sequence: TGCGCCAGCAGCCTTGGGACTAGCGGGAGGCCTAGGGAGCAGTTCTTC. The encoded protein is CASSLGTSGRPREQFF.

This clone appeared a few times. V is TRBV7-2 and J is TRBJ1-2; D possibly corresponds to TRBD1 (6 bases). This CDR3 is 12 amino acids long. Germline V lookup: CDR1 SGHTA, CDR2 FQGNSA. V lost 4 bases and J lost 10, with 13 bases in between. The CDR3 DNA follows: TGTGCCAGCAGCTCTAGGACAGTCGACTACACCTTC. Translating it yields CASSSRTVDYTF.

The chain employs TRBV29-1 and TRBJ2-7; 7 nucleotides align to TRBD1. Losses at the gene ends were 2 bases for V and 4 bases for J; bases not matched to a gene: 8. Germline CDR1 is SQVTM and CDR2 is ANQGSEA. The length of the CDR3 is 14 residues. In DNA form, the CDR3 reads TGCAGCGTTGAAAGGGGGCAGAGTGGATACGAGCAGTACTTC. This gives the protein CSVERGQSGYEQYF.

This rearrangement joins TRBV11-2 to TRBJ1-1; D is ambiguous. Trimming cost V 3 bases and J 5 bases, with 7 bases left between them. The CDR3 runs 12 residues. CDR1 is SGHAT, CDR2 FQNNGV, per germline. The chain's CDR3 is CASSLVWTEAFF. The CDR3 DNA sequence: TGTGCCAGCAGCTTGGTGTGGACTGAAGCTTTCTTT.

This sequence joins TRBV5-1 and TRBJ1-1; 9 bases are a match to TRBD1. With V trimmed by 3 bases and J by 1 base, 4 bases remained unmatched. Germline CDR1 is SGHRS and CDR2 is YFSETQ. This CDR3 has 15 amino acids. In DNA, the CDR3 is TGCGCCAGCAGCTCCTCGACAGGGGGGAACACTGAAGCTTTCTTT. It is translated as CASSSSTGGNTEAFF.

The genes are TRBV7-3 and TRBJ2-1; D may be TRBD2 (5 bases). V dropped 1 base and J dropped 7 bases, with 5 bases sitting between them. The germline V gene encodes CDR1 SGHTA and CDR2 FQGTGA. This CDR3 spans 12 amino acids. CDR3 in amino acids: CASSLKRNEQFF. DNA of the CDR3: TGTGCCAGCAGCTTAAAGCGGAATGAGCAGTTCTTC.

The chain's CDR3 is CASSSSYEQYV. The CDR3 DNA reads TGTGCCAGCAGTTCGTCCTACGAGCAGTACGTC. This rearrangement joins TRBV28 to TRBJ2-7; no reliable D call. This CDR3 is built from 11 residues. Germline CDR1 and CDR2: MDHEN and SYDVKM. The V end was cut by 4 bases, the J end by 1 base, with 2 bases between.

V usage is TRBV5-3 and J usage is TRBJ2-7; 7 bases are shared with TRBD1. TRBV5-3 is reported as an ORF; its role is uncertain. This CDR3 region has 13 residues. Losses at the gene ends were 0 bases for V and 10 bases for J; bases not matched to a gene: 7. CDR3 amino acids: CARSLADRIEQYV. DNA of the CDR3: TGTGCCAGAAGCTTGGCGGACAGGATCGAACAGTACGTC.

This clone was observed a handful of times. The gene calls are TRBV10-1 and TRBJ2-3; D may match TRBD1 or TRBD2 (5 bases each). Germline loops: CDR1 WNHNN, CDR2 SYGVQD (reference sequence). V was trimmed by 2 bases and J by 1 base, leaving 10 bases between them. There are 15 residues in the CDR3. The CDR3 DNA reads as TGCGCCAGCAGTGAGGGGGGTAGACGCACAGATACGCAGTATTTT. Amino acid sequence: CASSEGGRRTDTQYF.

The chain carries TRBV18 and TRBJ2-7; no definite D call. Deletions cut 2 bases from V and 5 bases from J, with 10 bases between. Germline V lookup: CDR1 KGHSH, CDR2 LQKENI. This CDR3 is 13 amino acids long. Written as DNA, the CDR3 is TGTGCCAGCTCACCATCTTCCCAAAACGAGCAGTACTTC. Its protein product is CASSPSSQNEQYF.

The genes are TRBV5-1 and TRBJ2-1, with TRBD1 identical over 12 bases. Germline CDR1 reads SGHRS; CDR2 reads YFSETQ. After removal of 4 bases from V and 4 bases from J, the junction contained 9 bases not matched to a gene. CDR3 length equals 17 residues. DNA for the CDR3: TGCGCCAGCAGCCCAGGGACAGGGGGCGGTCTTTACAATGAGCAGTTCTTC. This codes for CASSPGTGGGLYNEQFF.